Listed here are 27 T cell receptor beta chains from one sample, sequenced in a study of patients with pleural tuberculosis. TCRdb reprocessed the reads via MiXCR and lists one record per CDR3 protein. Here the sample spans tens of thousands of distinct CDR3 sequences, about 6.8% being singletons. Source of these receptors: a human donor with pleural tuberculosis.

This clonotype was detected ten times or more. The chain links TRBV27 to TRBJ1-3, with TRBD1 matching 9 bases. The germline V gene has CDR1 MNHEY and CDR2 SMNVEV (reference sequence). The CDR3 runs to 15 residues. V lost 2 bases to trimming and J lost 2 bases; unmatched junction nucleotides: 1. CDR3 amino acids: CASSLGTGTGNTIYF. The CDR3 coding sequence is TGTGCCAGCAGTTTAGGGACAGGGACTGGAAACACCATATATTTT.

The table lists this clonotype with a few counts. This clone may be a read error of a much larger clone one base away. This CDR3 is CASSFAGKGHTF. CDR3 DNA: TGTGCCAGCAGTTTTGCGGGGAAGGGCCACACCTTC. V and J are TRBV27 and TRBJ1-2; D is unclear. Per germline, CDR1 MNHEY and CDR2 SMNVEV (reference sequence). The CDR3 is made up of 12 amino acids. V was clipped by 3 bases and J by 12 bases, with 14 bases between them.

In its sample, this clonotype was seen once. The junction departs from the called germline gene at one end, perhaps through a read error. The chain joins TRBV27 to TRBJ1-1; D unclear. The CDR3 spans 15 residues. Germline CDR1 MNHEY, CDR2 SMNVEV (reference sequence). The CDR3: CASGLSVGPNTEAFF. Written as DNA, the CDR3 is TGTGCCAGCGGTTTATCTGTAGGGCCGAACACCGAAGCTTTCTTT.

This chain joins TRBV29-1 and TRBJ2-5, with TRBD1 as a possible D gene (5 bases). Trimming left V 1 base short and J 4 bases short, with 16 bases between. The CDR3 loop spans 15 amino acids. Germline CDR1 reads SQVTM; CDR2 reads ANQGSEA. In DNA, the CDR3 is TGCAGCGTTGAAGGGAAAGGGGATATCCTAGAGACCCAGTACTTC. Translated: CSVEGKGDILETQYF.

Ten or more counts support this clonotype. The rearrangement uses TRBV12-3 or TRBV12-4 and TRBJ1-5; weak D call: TRBD1 (5 bases). Trimming pared 8 bases from V and 0 bases from J, leaving 14 bases between. This CDR3 spans 15 amino acids. CDR3 coding DNA: TGTGCCAGCGGGCGGGACTGGGATAGCAATCAGCCCCAGCATTTT. Translation: CASGRDWDSNQPQHF.

This clonotype was recorded many times. The chain links TRBV6-2 or TRBV6-3 to TRBJ2-3; D not certain. Looked up from germline, CDR1 is MNHEY and CDR2 is SVGEGT. The CDR3 spans 15 residues. V lost 0 bases and J 2 bases, leaving 9 bases between the germline ends. The CDR3 region has the DNA TGTGCCAGCAGTTACTCGAAAAGTGACACAGATACGCAGTATTTT. Its protein product is CASSYSKSDTDTQYF.

Ten or more counts support this clonotype. The chain employs TRBV6-1 and TRBJ2-2; D unresolved. This CDR3 has 14 residues. The V gene lost 6 bases and the J gene lost 0 bases, with 8 bases spanning the gap. Looked up from germline, CDR1 is MNHNS and CDR2 is SASEGT. CDR3 sequence: CASSATANTGELFF. The CDR3 bases are TGTGCCAGCAGCGCAACAGCGAACACCGGGGAGCTGTTTTTT.

This clonotype was picked up many times. This sequence joins TRBV6-7 and TRBJ2-1, with TRBD2 matching 11 bases. TRBV6-7 is placed among ORFs of uncertain function. V was pared by 4 bases and J by 7 bases, with 9 bases of the junction left unmatched. This CDR3 spans 16 amino acids. Here the CDR3 reads CASSSRIAGGMNEQFF. The CDR3 DNA follows: TGTGCCAGCAGTTCCCGGATAGCGGGAGGGATGAATGAGCAGTTCTTC.

This clonotype was counted ten times or more. The chain carries TRBV10-3 and TRBJ1-2; 7 bases are a match to TRBD1. The CDR3 runs to 11 residues. V gave up 8 bases and J gave up 8 bases; unmatched junction bases: 5. In germline, CDR1 is ENHRY, CDR2 SYGVKD. The chain's CDR3 is CAISQGFGYTF. In DNA, the CDR3 is TGTGCCATCTCACAGGGGTTCGGCTACACCTTC.

About this clonotype itself: This may arise from a read error, as a much more abundant clone is one base away. The rearrangement joins TRBV5-1 to TRBJ1-1; D call uncertain. CDR1 and CDR2 (germline): SGHRS, YFSETQ. Trimming removed 7 bases at V and 4 bases at J, with 11 bases between. This CDR3 has 12 residues. In DNA, the CDR3 is TGCGCCAGCCATCAGACGAGCACTGAAGCTTTCTTT. It codes for CASHQTSTEAFF.

This clonotype is a singleton in its sample. Here the CDR3 DNA reads TGCGCCAGCAGCTGGTCCAACTCCTACAATGAGCAGTACTTC. Translating it yields CASSWSNSYNEQYF. This chain joins TRBV5-1 and TRBJ2-7; D gene uncertain. The V gene's germline CDR1 is SGHRS and CDR2 YFSETQ. The V gene lost 3 bases and the J gene lost 7 bases, with 17 bases spanning the gap. The CDR3 loop spans 14 amino acids.

This clonotype was counted many times. The rearrangement links TRBV5-4 to TRBJ1-2, with TRBD1 matching over 7 bases. The germline gives CDR1 SGHNT, CDR2 YYREEE (reference sequence). Germline trimming cut 6 bases from V and 8 bases from J; bases unmatched to any gene: 10. This CDR3 comprises 13 residues. The CDR3 DNA reads TGTGCCAGCACCTTCGACAGGGCTAGAGGCTACACCTTC. Protein: CASTFDRARGYTF. Full variable domain (rest looked up from reference TRBV5-4 and TRBJ1-2): ETGVTQSPTHLIKTRGQQVTLRCSSQSGHNTVSWYQQALGQGPQFIFQYYREEENGRGNFPPRFSGLQFPNYSSELNVNALELDDSALYLCASTFDRARGYTFGSGTRLTVV.

Regarding this clonotype: This may arise from a read error, as a much more abundant clone is one base away. This chain connects TRBV6-2 or TRBV6-3 to TRBJ2-5, with 9 bases that match TRBD2. This CDR3 has 14 residues. From germline, CDR1 is MNHEY and CDR2 SVGEGT. J lost 0 bases, V lost 4 bases, and 0 bases had no gene match. The CDR3 coding sequence is TGTGCCAGCAGTTGGACTAGCGACCAAGAGACCCAGTACTTC. Translation gives CASSWTSDQETQYF.

The chain is built from TRBV6-4 and TRBJ2-3; no firm D call. Deletions cut 2 bases from V and 0 bases from J, with 3 bases between. Germline CDR1 reads MRHNA; CDR2 reads SNTAGT. The CDR3 length is 13 residues. The CDR3 loop is CASSDRSTDTQYF. For the CDR3, the DNA is TGTGCCAGCAGTGACCGGAGCACAGATACGCAGTATTTT.

With respect to this clonotype: The junction differs from germline at one of its ends, possibly a read error. This chain connects TRBV20-1 to TRBJ1-1, with D unresolved. Germline V CDR1 and CDR2: DFQATT, SNEGSKA (reference sequence). The CDR3 sequence is 15 residues long. The CDR3 protein is CSASEAGAVNTEAFF. The CDR3 DNA follows: TGCAGTGCTAGTGAGGCAGGCGCAGTTAACACAGAAGCTTTCTTT.

This clonotype was seen ten or more times. CDR3 DNA sequence: TGCAGTGCTAGCAGCGGGAAGTCCGCCTACGAGCAGTACTTC. It codes for CSASSGKSAYEQYF. The chain is built from TRBV20-1 and TRBJ2-7, with TRBD2 matching over 7 bases. The J segment lost 2 bases and the V segment lost 3 bases, leaving 7 bases of the junction unmatched. The CDR3 covers 14 residues. Per the germline V gene, CDR1 is DFQATT and CDR2 is SNEGSKA (reference sequence).

This clonotype was observed at least ten times. J is TRBJ2-5 and V is TRBV5-1; TRBD2 might be the D (5 bases). Looked up from germline, CDR1 is SGHRS and CDR2 is YFSETQ. The CDR3 sequence is 15 residues long. V was trimmed by 2 bases and J by 3 bases, leaving 14 bases between them. CDR3 amino acids: CASSFSLNGEETQYF. CDR3 bases: TGCGCCAGCAGCTTTTCTTTGAACGGGGAAGAGACCCAGTACTTC.

This clonotype was picked up many times. The gene calls are TRBV5-4 and TRBJ2-4; 13 bases are shared with TRBD2. Per germline, CDR1 SGHNT and CDR2 YYREEE (reference sequence). The CDR3 has 16 amino acids. With V trimmed by 1 base and J by 7 bases, 5 bases remained unmatched. CDR3 sequence: CASSLRTSGSGNIQYF. The CDR3 DNA reads TGTGCCAGCAGCTTGCGGACTAGCGGGAGCGGGAACATTCAGTACTTC.

This clonotype has a handful of counts. This chain connects TRBV7-2 to TRBJ2-2, with 7 bases identical to TRBD2. The germline V gene has CDR1 SGHTA and CDR2 FQGNSA. The CDR3 contains 15 residues. The J segment lost 5 bases and the V segment lost 1 base, leaving 4 bases of the junction unmatched. The CDR3 coding sequence is TGTGCCAGCAGCTTAGGGCGGGAGCGTACCGGGGAGCTGTTTTTT. Its protein product is CASSLGRERTGELFF.

This clonotype was found many times. The gene calls are TRBV27 and TRBJ2-7, with no clear D. The germline V gene has CDR1 MNHEY and CDR2 SMNVEV (reference sequence). The CDR3 extends over 13 amino acids. Trimming took 3 bases from V and 2 from J, leaving 8 bases between them. Here the CDR3 DNA reads TGTGCCAGCAGTTTCTACGGAGCCTACGAGCAGTACTTC. It encodes CASSFYGAYEQYF.

In this sample, this clonotype turned up many times. The rearrangement links TRBV24-1 to TRBJ2-1; unclear D gene. There are 13 residues in the CDR3. Trimming removed 7 bases from V and 1 base from J, with 7 bases in between. The germline V gene encodes CDR1 KGHDR and CDR2 SFDVKD. For the CDR3, the DNA is TGTGCCACCAGCCTGGGGTCCTACAATGAGCAGTTCTTC. It is translated as CATSLGSYNEQFF.

This clonotype was seen many times. This chain connects TRBV6-2 or TRBV6-3 to TRBJ2-3, with D unresolved. With 2 bases removed from V and 0 bases from J, the gap between germline ends came to 9 bases. The CDR3 loop spans 15 amino acids. Germline CDR1 is MNHEY and CDR2 is SVGEGT. This chain's CDR3 is CASSYVQTSTDTQYF. Written as DNA, the CDR3 is TGTGCCAGCAGTTACGTACAGACAAGCACAGATACGCAGTATTTT.

This clonotype was picked up many times. V gene TRBV6-1 combines with J gene TRBJ1-1, with D uncertain. The CDR3 loop spans 11 amino acids. The V gene lost 7 bases and the J gene lost 0 bases, with 3 bases spanning the gap. The V gene's germline CDR1 is MNHNS and CDR2 SASEGT. The CDR3 DNA follows: TGTGCCAGCAAGGTGAACACTGAAGCTTTCTTT. As protein: CASKVNTEAFF.

In this sample, this clonotype turned up many times. The chain joins TRBV3-1 to TRBJ2-7; D gene unclear. Trimming took off 4 bases at V and 0 bases at J, with 4 bases between the two ends. Germline CDR1 and CDR2: LGHDT and YNNKEL (reference sequence). This CDR3 region has 12 residues. The chain's CDR3 is CASSPYSYEQYF. For the CDR3, the DNA is TGTGCCAGCAGCCCCTACTCCTACGAGCAGTACTTC.

Ten or more counts support this clonotype. CDR3 DNA sequence: TGCGCCAGCAGCCCGGCCCCCTACAATGAGCAGTTCTTC. Amino acids: CASSPAPYNEQFF. The chain uses TRBV5-1 and TRBJ2-1; D gene unclear. This CDR3 region has 13 residues. Germline V CDR1 and CDR2: SGHRS, YFSETQ. Trimming pared 4 bases from V and 2 bases from J, leaving 7 bases between.

In its sample, this clonotype was seen many times. The rearrangement joins TRBV27 to TRBJ1-5; D is ambiguous. The CDR3 runs 15 residues. The germline V gene has CDR1 MNHEY and CDR2 SMNVEV (reference sequence). Trimming removed 0 bases from V and 1 base from J, with 7 bases in between. For the CDR3, the DNA is TGTGCCAGCAGTTTATCAGTGTCAAGCAATCAGCCCCAGCATTTT. This gives the protein CASSLSVSSNQPQHF.

This clonotype was recorded at least ten times. The chain uses TRBV10-3 and TRBJ2-1, with D perhaps matching TRBD1 or TRBD2 (5 bases each). Germline lookup yields CDR1 ENHRY and CDR2 SYGVKD. The CDR3 covers 15 residues. Trimming took off 6 bases at V and 7 bases at J, with 19 bases between the two ends. The CDR3 DNA reads as TGTGCCATCAGCGGACACCGGGACCCCCCAAATGAGCAGTTCTTC. Translation gives CAISGHRDPPNEQFF.